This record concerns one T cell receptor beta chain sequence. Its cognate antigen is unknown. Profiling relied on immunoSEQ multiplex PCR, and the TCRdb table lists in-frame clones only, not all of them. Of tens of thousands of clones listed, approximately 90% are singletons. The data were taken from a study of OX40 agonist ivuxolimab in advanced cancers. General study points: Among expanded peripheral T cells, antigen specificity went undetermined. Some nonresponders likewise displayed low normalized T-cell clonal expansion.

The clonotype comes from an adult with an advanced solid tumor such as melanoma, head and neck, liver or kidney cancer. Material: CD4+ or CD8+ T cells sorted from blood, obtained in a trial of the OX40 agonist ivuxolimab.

The DNA of the CDR3 is TGTGCCAGCAGCCGGGACGGGGGGGACTATGGCTACACCTTC. Translation: CASSRDGGDYGYTF. V gene TRBV6-6 combines with J gene TRBJ1-2, with D possibly TRBD1 on 5 matching bases. This CDR3 has 14 residues. V shed 6 bases and J shed 3 bases, with 14 bases lying between them. Germline V CDR1 and CDR2: MNHNY, SVGAGI (reference sequence).